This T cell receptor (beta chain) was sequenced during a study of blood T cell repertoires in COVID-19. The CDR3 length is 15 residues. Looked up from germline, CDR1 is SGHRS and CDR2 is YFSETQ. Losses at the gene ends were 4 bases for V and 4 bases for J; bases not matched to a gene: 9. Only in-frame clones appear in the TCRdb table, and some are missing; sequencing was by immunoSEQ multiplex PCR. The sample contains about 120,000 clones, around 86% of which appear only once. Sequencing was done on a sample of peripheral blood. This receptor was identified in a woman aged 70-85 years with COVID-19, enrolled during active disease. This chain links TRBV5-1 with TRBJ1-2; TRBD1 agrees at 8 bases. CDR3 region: CASSPLTGALYGYTF. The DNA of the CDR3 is TGCGCCAGCAGCCCCTTGACAGGGGCTCTCTATGGCTACACCTTC.